Here is one TCR beta chain with its context. This CDR3 has 13 amino acids. The V end lost 4 bases, the J end lost 2 bases, and 6 bases lay between the germline ends. The sample comes from a study of vaccination and CD4 T cells after COVID-19. Study details: Participants received two doses of either BNT162b2 or mRNA-1273 vaccine.

From the PCR reads, TCRdb called clonotypes with MiXCR, one entry per CDR3 protein. The sample holds approximately 19,000 distinct CDR3 sequences, 60% seen once. Sequenced here: CD4+ T cells from blood, sampled after SARS-CoV-2 vaccination. The TCR was taken from a human donor who had recovered from COVID-19. The V and J genes are TRBV12-3 or TRBV12-4 and TRBJ2-4; no definite D call. In DNA form, the CDR3 reads TGTGCCAGCAGTTCTCTGACCAAAAACATTCAGTACTTC. Its translation is CASSSLTKNIQYF.